This TCR beta chain was obtained from a study of T cells in Graves' hyperthyroidism and ophthalmopathy. Study-level results: A median around 6.4 months before onset, the model predicted ophthalmopathy.

If no ophthalmopathy progression occurred within 18 months, Graves' hyperthyroidism was stable. TCR beta CDR3 regions were amplified from RNA. TCR CDR3 regions were first amplified by RT-PCR with HTBI primers. TCRdb re-derived calls from the multiplex PCR reads in MiXCR, one entry per CDR3 protein. The sample has approximately 430,000 distinct CDR3 sequences, more than 15% seen once. This CDR3 is built from 14 residues. V shed 3 bases and J shed 5 bases, with 13 bases lying between them. Germline lookup yields CDR1 LNHDA and CDR2 SQIVND (reference sequence). To note about this clonotype: What it binds is unknown.

The source material was blood. The rearrangement joins TRBV19 to TRBJ2-5; D may be TRBD1 or TRBD2 (5 bases each). The clonotype was recovered from a young woman with Graves' hyperthyroidism. CDR3 residues: CASSILGRDETQYF. The CDR3 DNA sequence: TGTGCCAGTAGTATCTTGGGCAGGGACGAGACCCAGTACTTC.